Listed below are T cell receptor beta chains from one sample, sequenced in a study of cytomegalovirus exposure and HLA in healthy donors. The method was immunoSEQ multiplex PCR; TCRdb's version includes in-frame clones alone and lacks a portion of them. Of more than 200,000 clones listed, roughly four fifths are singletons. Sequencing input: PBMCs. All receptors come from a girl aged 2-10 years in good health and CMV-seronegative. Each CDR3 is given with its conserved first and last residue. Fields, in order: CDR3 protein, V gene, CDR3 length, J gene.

CDR3aa: CASSEAGGANEKLFF; v_gene: TRBV6-1; len: 15; j_gene: TRBJ1-4
CDR3aa: CASSRETRRSYNSPLHF; v_gene: TRBV19; len: 17; j_gene: TRBJ1-6
CDR3aa: CASSRGRGRTEAFF; v_gene: TRBV19; len: 14; j_gene: TRBJ1-1
CDR3aa: CASSTSGGSVDTQYF; v_gene: TRBV19; len: 15; j_gene: TRBJ2-3
CDR3aa: CASSQDRDSSYEQYF; v_gene: TRBV4-1; len: 15; j_gene: TRBJ2-7
CDR3aa: CASSLDRETDTQYF; v_gene: TRBV5-1; len: 14; j_gene: TRBJ2-3
CDR3aa: CASMPPEGLGEAFF; v_gene: TRBV6-5; len: 14; j_gene: TRBJ1-1
CDR3aa: CASSLGTLSVWGGQQETQYF; v_gene: TRBV5-4; len: 20; j_gene: TRBJ2-5
CDR3aa: CASSSGQNQPQHF; v_gene: TRBV5-4; len: 13; j_gene: TRBJ1-5
CDR3aa: CASSLRGAADTQYF; v_gene: TRBV11-3; len: 14; j_gene: TRBJ2-3
CDR3aa: CASSYSAYSNYGYTF; v_gene: TRBV6-5; len: 15; j_gene: TRBJ1-2
CDR3aa: CAWSRGRNEAFF; v_gene: TRBV30; len: 12; j_gene: TRBJ1-1
CDR3aa: CASSQSLRQGDGYTF; v_gene: TRBV16; len: 15; j_gene: TRBJ1-2
CDR3aa: CASSFHFSGSYTF; v_gene: TRBV28; len: 13; j_gene: TRBJ1-2
CDR3aa: CASSYYRDQRNTIYF; v_gene: TRBV7-9; len: 15; j_gene: TRBJ1-3
CDR3aa: CASSPTGTSIYEQYF; v_gene: TRBV10-2; len: 15; j_gene: TRBJ2-7
CDR3aa: CASLGPGTTNTEAFF; v_gene: TRBV28; len: 15; j_gene: TRBJ1-1
CDR3aa: CASSPRTEYGYTF; v_gene: TRBV27; len: 13; j_gene: TRBJ1-2
CDR3aa: CASPPGATDTQYF; v_gene: TRBV7-9; len: 13; j_gene: TRBJ2-3
CDR3aa: CASSVSGVYEQYF; v_gene: TRBV2; len: 13; j_gene: TRBJ2-7
CDR3aa: CASSYWTTGAYEQYF; v_gene: TRBV6-5; len: 15; j_gene: TRBJ2-7
CDR3aa: CASSDAGGEQYF; v_gene: TRBV2; len: 12; j_gene: TRBJ2-7
CDR3aa: CATSRDRGRETQYF; v_gene: TRBV15; len: 14; j_gene: TRBJ2-5